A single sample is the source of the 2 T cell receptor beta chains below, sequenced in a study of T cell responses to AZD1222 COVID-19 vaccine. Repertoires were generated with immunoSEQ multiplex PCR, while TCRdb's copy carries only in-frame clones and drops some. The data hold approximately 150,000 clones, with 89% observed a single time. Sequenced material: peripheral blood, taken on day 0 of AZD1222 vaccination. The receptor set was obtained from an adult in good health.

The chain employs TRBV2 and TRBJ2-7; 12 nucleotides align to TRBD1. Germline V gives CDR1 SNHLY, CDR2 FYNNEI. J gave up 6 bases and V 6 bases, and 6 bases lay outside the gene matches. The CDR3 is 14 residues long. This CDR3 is CASRLGQGASEQYF. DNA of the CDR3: TGTGCCAGCAGACTGGGACAGGGGGCAAGCGAGCAGTACTTC.

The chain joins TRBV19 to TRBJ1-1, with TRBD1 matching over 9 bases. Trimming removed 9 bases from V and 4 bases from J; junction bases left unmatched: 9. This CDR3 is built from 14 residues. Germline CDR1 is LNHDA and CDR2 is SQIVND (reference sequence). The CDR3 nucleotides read TGTGCCAGCACTGGGGACAGGGTGTCCACTGAAGCTTTCTTT. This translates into CASTGDRVSTEAFF. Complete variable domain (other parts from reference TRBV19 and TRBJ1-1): DGGITQSPKYLFRKEGQNVTLSCEQNLNHDAMYWYRQDPGQGLRLIYYSQIVNDFQKGDIAEGYSVSREKKESFPLTVTSAQKNPTAFYLCASTGDRVSTEAFFGQGTRLTVV.